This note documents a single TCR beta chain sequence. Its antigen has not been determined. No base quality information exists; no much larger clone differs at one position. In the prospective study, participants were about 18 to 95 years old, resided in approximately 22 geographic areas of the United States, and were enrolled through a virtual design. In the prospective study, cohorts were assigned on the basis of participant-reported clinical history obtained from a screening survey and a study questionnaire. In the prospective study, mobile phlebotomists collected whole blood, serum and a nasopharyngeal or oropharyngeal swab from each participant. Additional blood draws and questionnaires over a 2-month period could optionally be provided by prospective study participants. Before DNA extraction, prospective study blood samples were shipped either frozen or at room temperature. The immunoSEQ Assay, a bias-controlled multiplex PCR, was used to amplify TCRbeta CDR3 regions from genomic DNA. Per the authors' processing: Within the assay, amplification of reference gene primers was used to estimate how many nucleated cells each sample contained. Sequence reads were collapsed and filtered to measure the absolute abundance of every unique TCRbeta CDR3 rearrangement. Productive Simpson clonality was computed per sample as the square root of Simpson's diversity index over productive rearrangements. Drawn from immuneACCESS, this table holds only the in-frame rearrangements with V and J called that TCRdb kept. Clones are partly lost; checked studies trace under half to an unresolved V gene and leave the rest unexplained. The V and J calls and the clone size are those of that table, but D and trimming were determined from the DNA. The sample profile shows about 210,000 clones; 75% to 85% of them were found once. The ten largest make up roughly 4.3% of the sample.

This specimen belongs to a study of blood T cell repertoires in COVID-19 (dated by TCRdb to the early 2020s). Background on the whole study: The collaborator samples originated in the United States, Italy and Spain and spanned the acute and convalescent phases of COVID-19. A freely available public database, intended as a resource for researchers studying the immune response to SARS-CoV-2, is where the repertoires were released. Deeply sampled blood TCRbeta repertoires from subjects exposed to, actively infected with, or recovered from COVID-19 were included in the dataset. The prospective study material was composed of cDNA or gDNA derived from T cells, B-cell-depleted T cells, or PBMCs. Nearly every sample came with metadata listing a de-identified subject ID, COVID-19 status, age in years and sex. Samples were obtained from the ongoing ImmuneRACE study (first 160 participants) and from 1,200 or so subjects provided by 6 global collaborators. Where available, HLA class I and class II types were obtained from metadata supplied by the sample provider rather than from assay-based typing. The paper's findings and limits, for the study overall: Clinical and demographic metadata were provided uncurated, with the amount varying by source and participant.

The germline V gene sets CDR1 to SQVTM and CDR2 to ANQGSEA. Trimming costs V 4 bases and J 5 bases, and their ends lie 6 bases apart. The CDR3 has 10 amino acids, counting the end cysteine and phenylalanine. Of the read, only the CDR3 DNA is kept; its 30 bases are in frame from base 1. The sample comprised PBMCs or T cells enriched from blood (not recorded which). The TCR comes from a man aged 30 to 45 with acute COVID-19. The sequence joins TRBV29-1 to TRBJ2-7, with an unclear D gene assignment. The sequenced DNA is TGCAGCGTTGGACACAACGAGCAGTACTTC. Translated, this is CSVGHNEQYF.